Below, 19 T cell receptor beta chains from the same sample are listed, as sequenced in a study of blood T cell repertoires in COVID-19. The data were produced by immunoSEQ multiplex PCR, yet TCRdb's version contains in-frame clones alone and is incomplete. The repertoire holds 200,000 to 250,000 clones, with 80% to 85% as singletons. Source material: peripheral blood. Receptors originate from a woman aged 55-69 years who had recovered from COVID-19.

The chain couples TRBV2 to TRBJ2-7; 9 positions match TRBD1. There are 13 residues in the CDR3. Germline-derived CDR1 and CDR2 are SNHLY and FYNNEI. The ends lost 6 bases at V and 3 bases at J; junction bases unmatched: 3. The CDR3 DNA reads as TGTGCCAGCAGCTGGACAGGGGACTACGAGCAGTACTTC. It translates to CASSWTGDYEQYF.

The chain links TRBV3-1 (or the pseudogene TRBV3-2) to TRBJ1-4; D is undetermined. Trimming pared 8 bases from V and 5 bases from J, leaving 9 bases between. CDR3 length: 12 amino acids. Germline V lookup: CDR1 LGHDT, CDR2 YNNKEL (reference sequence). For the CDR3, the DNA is TGTGCCAGCGAGGGAAGGAATGAAAAACTGTTTTTT. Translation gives CASEGRNEKLFF.

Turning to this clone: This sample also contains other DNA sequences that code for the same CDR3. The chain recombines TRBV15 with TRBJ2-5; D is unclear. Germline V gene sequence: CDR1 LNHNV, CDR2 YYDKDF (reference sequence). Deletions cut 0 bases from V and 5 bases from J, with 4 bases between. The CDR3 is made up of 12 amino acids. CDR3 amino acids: CATSRDRETQYF. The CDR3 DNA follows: TGTGCCACCAGCAGAGACAGGGAGACCCAGTACTTC.

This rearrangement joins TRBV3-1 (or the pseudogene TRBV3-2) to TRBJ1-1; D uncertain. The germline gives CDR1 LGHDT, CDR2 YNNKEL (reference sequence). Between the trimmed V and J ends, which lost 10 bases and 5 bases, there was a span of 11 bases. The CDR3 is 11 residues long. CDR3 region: CATKHGTEAFF. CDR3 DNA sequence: TGTGCCACCAAACACGGGACTGAAGCTTTCTTT.

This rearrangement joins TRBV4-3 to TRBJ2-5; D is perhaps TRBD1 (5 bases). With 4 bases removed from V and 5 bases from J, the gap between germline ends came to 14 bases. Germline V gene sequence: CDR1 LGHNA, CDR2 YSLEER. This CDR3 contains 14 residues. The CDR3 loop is CASSPTVFRETQYF. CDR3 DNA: TGCGCCAGCAGCCCGACAGTGTTTAGGGAGACCCAGTACTTC.

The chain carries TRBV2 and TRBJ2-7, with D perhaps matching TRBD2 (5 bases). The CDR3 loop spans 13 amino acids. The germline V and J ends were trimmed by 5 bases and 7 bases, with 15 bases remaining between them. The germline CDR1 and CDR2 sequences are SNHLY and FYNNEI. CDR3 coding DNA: TGTGCCAGCAGTCCGGGGAGAAGTGGAGAGCAGTACTTC. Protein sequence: CASSPGRSGEQYF.

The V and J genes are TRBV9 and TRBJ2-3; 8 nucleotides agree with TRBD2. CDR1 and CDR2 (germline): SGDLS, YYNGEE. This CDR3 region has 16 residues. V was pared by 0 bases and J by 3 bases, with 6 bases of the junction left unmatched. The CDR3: CASSVGSGGPTDTQYF. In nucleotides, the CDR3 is TGTGCCAGCAGCGTAGGGTCGGGGGGGCCGACAGATACGCAGTATTTT.

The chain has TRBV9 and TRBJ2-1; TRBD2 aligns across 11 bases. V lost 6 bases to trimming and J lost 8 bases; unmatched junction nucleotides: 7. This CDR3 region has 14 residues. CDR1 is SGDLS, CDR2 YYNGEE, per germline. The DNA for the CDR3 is TGTGCCAGCACCAAACTAGCGGGGGCGGATGAGCAGTTCTTC. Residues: CASTKLAGADEQFF.

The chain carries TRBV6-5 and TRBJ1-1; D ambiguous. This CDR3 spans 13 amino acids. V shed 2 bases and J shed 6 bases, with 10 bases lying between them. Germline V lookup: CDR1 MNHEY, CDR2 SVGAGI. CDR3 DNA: TGTGCCAGCAGTTACGCCGGTCGGGCTGAAGCTTTCTTT. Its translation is CASSYAGRAEAFF.

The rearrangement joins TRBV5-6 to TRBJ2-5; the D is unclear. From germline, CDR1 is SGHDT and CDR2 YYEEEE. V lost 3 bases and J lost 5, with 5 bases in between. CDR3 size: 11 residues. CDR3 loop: CASSYGETQYF. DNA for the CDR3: TGTGCCAGCAGCTACGGGGAGACCCAGTACTTC.

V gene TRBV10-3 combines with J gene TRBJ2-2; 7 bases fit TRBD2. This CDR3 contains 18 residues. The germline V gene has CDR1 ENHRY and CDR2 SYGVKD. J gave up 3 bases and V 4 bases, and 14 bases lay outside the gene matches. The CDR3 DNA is TGTGCCATCAGTGCGGGGGAAGGGACTACCGCTGACACCGGGGAGCTGTTTTTT. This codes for CAISAGEGTTADTGELFF.

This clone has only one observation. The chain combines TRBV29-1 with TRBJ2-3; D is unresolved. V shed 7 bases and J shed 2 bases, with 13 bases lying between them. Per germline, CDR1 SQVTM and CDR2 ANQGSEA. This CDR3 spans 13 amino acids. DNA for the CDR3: TGCAGCGCCGCGCCGCCCCTCACAGATACGCAGTATTTT. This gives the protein CSAAPPLTDTQYF.

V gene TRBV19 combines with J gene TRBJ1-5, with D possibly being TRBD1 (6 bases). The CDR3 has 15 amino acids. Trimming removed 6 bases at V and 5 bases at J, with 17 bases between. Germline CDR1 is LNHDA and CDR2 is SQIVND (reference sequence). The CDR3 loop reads CASSLRPGVDQPQHF. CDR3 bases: TGTGCCAGTAGCCTACGCCCAGGGGTAGATCAGCCCCAGCATTTT.

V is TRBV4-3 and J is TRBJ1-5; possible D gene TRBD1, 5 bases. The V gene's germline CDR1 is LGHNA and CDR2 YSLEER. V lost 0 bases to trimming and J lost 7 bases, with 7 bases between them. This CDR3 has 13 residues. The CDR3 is CASSQDREQPQHF. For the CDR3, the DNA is TGCGCCAGCAGCCAAGACAGGGAACAGCCCCAGCATTTT.

As DNA, the CDR3 is TGTGCCAGCAGTCTCAGGGGTTTATTCACTGAAGCTTTCTTT. Translating gives CASSLRGLFTEAFF. The V and J genes are TRBV27 and TRBJ1-1; a weak D match, TRBD1 (6 bases). CDR3 size: 14 residues. Germline V lookup: CDR1 MNHEY, CDR2 SMNVEV (reference sequence). The germline V and J ends were trimmed by 5 bases and 4 bases, with 14 bases remaining between them.

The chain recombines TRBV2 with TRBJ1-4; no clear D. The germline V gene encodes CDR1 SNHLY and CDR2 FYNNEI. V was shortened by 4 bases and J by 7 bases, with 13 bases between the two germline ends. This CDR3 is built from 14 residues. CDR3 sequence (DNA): TGTGCCAGCAGTGTGGAGGGAGGTAGTGAAAAACTGTTTTTT. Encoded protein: CASSVEGGSEKLFF.

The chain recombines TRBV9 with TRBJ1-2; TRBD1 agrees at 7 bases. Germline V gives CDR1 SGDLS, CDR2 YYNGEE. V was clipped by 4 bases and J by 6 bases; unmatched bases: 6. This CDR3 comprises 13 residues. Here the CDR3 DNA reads TGTGCCAGCAGCCCTCAGGGGGTGAATGGCTACACCTTC. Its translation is CASSPQGVNGYTF. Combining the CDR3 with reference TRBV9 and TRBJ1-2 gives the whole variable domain DSGVTQTPKHLITATGQRVTLRCSPRSGDLSVYWYQQSLDQGLQFLIQYYNGEERAKGNILERFSAQQFPDLHSELNLSSLELGDSALYFCASSPQGVNGYTFGSGTRLTVV.

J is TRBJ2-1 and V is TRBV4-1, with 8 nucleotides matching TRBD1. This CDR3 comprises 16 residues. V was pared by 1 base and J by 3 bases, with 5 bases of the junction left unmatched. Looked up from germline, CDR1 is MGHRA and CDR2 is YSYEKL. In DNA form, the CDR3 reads TGCGCCAGCAGCCAAGTGTCAGGGGGCGACTACAATGAGCAGTTCTTC. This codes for CASSQVSGGDYNEQFF.

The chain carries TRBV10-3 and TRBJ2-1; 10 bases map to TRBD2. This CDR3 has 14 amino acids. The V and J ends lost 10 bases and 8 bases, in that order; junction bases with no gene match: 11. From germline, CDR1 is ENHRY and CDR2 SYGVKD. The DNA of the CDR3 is TGTGCCACCTCTTGGAGCGGGGGGGCCTATGAGCAGTTCTTC. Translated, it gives CATSWSGGAYEQFF.